Included here is one T cell receptor (beta chain) sequence, with context. The antigen is undetermined. The sample originates from a study of T cell responses to AZD1222 COVID-19 vaccine. Findings and limits, study-wide: There were vaccine-associated CD4 TCRs across spike, dominant at 160-218 and 743-854. White British donors predominated, females outnumbered males, and clonal diversity was possibly underestimated. Repertoires in all cases were sampled only once the peak T cell response had passed.

The data were produced by immunoSEQ multiplex PCR, yet TCRdb's version contains in-frame clones alone and is incomplete. Of some 150,000 clones listed, about 86% are singletons. The input for sequencing was peripheral blood, taken 28 days after the second AZD1222 dose. The sequence derives from an adult who received the AZD1222 COVID-19 vaccine.

The DNA of the CDR3 is TGTGCCAGCAGTGAAAGTGGCGGACAGGGGAACTATGGCTACACCTTC. It yields the protein CASSESGGQGNYGYTF. The rearrangement joins TRBV25-1 to TRBJ1-2; 9 nucleotides agree with TRBD1. The CDR3 loop spans 16 amino acids. Germline assignment: CDR1 MGHDK and CDR2 SYGVNS. Trimming cost V 2 bases and J 2 bases; bases outside gene matches: 6.